The 12 T cell receptor beta chains below were found in one sample sequenced in a study of T cells in Graves' hyperthyroidism and ophthalmopathy. TCR beta CDR3 regions were amplified from RNA. The TCR CDR3 was amplified in a first-round RT-PCR using the HTBI primer set. TCRdb itself ran the multiplex PCR reads through MiXCR, one entry per CDR3 protein. The profile shows under 400,000 distinct CDR3 sequences, 13% to 15% of them singletons. Source material: blood. The origin of the receptors is a woman in her sixties or seventies with Graves' ophthalmopathy.

This chain uses TRBV6-1 with TRBJ1-6, with D tentatively TRBD1 (6 bases). The germline CDR1 and CDR2 sequences are MNHNS and SASEGT. The V end lost 8 bases, the J end lost 11 bases, and 19 bases lay between the germline ends. The CDR3 is made up of 14 amino acids. In DNA, the CDR3 is TGTGCCAGCGGACTTGACAGGTTTTGGCCACCCCTCCACTTT. Its translation is CASGLDRFWPPLHF.

In this sample, this clonotype turned up many times. The chain carries TRBV28 and TRBJ2-1, with D possibly being TRBD2 (6 bases). The CDR3 consists of 16 residues. Trimming cost V 5 bases and J 5 bases, with 19 bases left between them. Germline V gene lookup returns CDR1 MDHEN and CDR2 SYDVKM. The CDR3 sequence: CASSPPSDYRNNEQFF. In DNA form, the CDR3 reads TGTGCCAGCAGTCCCCCCTCGGACTACCGAAACAATGAGCAGTTCTTC.

The CDR3 bases are TGCGCCAGCAGCTTGGTGGTGCCCGGTTCCTACGAGCAGTACTTC. It translates to CASSLVVPGSYEQYF. The chain joins TRBV5-1 to TRBJ2-7; D gene unclear. CDR1 SGHRS and CDR2 YFSETQ come from the germline V gene. The ends were cut back, 0 bases at V and 1 base at J, with 11 bases in the middle. The CDR3 loop spans 15 amino acids.

This clonotype has only a few counts. CDR3 nucleotides: TGTGCCACCAATACAGGGAATCAGCCCCAGCATTTT. This codes for CATNTGNQPQHF. The chain recombines TRBV24-1 with TRBJ1-5; D is perhaps TRBD1 (6 bases). The CDR3 length is 12 residues. Germline V gene lookup returns CDR1 KGHDR and CDR2 SFDVKD. V dropped 8 bases and J dropped 4 bases, with 8 bases sitting between them.

This clonotype was detected only a few times. The rearrangement links TRBV6-4 to TRBJ2-1, with D possibly matching TRBD2 (5 bases). V gave up 0 bases and J gave up 9 bases, with 9 bases separating them. Germline V gene sequence: CDR1 MRHNA, CDR2 SNTAGT. This CDR3 is 13 amino acids long. The CDR3 is CASSDSRGIEQFF. CDR3 nucleotides: TGTGCCAGCAGTGACTCTCGGGGAATTGAGCAGTTCTTC.

The sample holds many counts of this clonotype. The DNA for the CDR3 is TGTGCCAGCAGCTCAGGACTAGCGGCATCCTACGAGCAGTACTTC. As protein: CASSSGLAASYEQYF. V gene TRBV7-9 combines with J gene TRBJ2-7, with 10 bases lining up with TRBD2. Germline V gene data show CDR1 as SEHNR and CDR2 as FQNEAQ (reference sequence). This CDR3 has 15 residues. J gave up 1 base and V 4 bases, and 4 bases lay outside the gene matches.

As for this clonotype: One base away lies a much larger clone, so this may be a sequencing read error. The chain uses TRBV12-3 or TRBV12-4 and TRBJ2-2; D is possibly TRBD2 (6 bases). The CDR3 runs to 14 residues. Trimming left V 4 bases short and J 4 bases short, with 10 bases between. The CDR3 reads CASSSLEGTGELFF. CDR3 in DNA: TGTGCCAGCAGTTCTCTGGAGGGCACCGGGGAGCTGTTTTTT.

This clonotype was seen at least ten times. The rearrangement uses TRBV5-5 and TRBJ1-2; the D gene is possibly TRBD1 (6 bases). The CDR3 loop spans 15 amino acids. V shed 6 bases and J shed 2 bases, with 17 bases lying between them. The germline V gene encodes CDR1 SGHKS and CDR2 YYEKEE (reference sequence). The CDR3 DNA reads TGTGCCAGCAATAGGGGGGCCGGGATGAACTATGGCTACACCTTC. Its translation is CASNRGAGMNYGYTF.

This clonotype was counted at least ten times. In DNA, the CDR3 is TGTGCCAGCAGCGCGCCGGGACTAGCGGGAGGTGGCACCGGGGAGCTGTTTTTT. Translation: CASSAPGLAGGGTGELFF. V is TRBV7-2 and J is TRBJ2-2, with 15 nucleotides matching TRBD2. CDR3 size: 18 residues. The germline gives CDR1 SGHTA, CDR2 FQGNSA. The V segment lost 5 bases and the J segment 4 bases; nucleotides outside the gene matches: 8.

This chain connects TRBV5-6 to TRBJ2-7; 15 nucleotides align to TRBD2. The ends lost 5 bases at V and 1 base at J; junction bases unmatched: 4. The CDR3 contains 16 residues. CDR1 and CDR2 from the germline V gene are SGHDT and YYEEEE. In nucleotides, the CDR3 is TGTGCCAGCAGAAAGGGACTAGCGGGAGGTTCCTACGAGCAGTACTTC. It translates to CASRKGLAGGSYEQYF.

This clonotype was recorded at least ten times. In DNA, the CDR3 is TGCGCCAGCAGCTTCTCCGTACGACGGAACACTGAAGCTTTCTTT. This gives the protein CASSFSVRRNTEAFF. The chain links TRBV5-1 to TRBJ1-1; D is unclear. CDR3 length: 15 residues. Per germline, CDR1 SGHRS and CDR2 YFSETQ. V dropped 2 bases and J dropped 1 base, with 12 bases sitting between them.

The V call is TRBV5-4, the J call TRBJ2-5, with no clear D. Trimming removed 3 bases at V and 5 bases at J, with 20 bases between. CDR1 is SGHNT, CDR2 YYREEE, per germline (reference sequence). The CDR3 spans 16 residues. The CDR3 here is CASSSSVLPVGETQYF. The CDR3, as DNA: TGTGCCAGCAGCTCGTCGGTCCTACCGGTAGGGGAGACCCAGTACTTC.